The rows below give T cell receptor beta chains drawn from one sample of a study of CD8+CD57+ T cells in acquired aplastic anemia. TCRdb reprocessed the reads with MiXCR, giving one entry per CDR3 protein. The profile shows about 190,000 distinct CDR3 sequences, roughly half of them singletons. The specimen was sorted CD4+, CD8+, or CD8+CD57+ T cells (not recorded which) from PBMCs. Source of these receptors: a human donor in good health, serving as a control. CDR3s include the opening cysteine and the closing phenylalanine or tryptophan. D genes are given only for firm matches. Where a row states a size, it is once, few, many or the class of an expanded clone; other rows omit it.

CDR3 length: 15; D gene: -; J gene: TRBJ1-3; clone size: -; V gene: TRBV6-8; CDR3 protein: CASSYRYAFGNTIYF; CDR3 DNA: TGTGCCAGCAGTTACCGGTACGCCTTTGGAAACACCATATATTTT
CDR3 length: 14; D gene: -; J gene: TRBJ1-4; clone size: -; V gene: TRBV4-3; CDR3 protein: CASSQSRGHEKLLF; CDR3 DNA: TGCGCCAGCAGCCAAAGTAGGGGTCATGAAAAACTGCTTTTT
CDR3 length: 17; D gene: -; J gene: TRBJ2-3; clone size: many; V gene: TRBV12-3/TRBV12-4; CDR3 protein: CASIQGTSSGVTDTQYF; CDR3 DNA: TGTGCCAGCATCCAGGGTACTAGTAGCGGAGTAACAGATACGCAGTATTTT
CDR3 length: 13; D gene: -; J gene: TRBJ1-2; clone size: -; V gene: TRBV15; CDR3 protein: CATSRDLDSGLTF; CDR3 DNA: TGTGCCACCAGCAGAGATTTGGACAGCGGCCTGACCTTC
CDR3 length: 16; D gene: TRBD1; J gene: TRBJ1-2; clone size: -; V gene: TRBV10-3; CDR3 protein: CAISESRDRGRYGYTF; CDR3 DNA: TGTGCCATCAGTGAGTCGAGGGACAGGGGACGATATGGCTACACCTTC
CDR3 length: 16; D gene: TRBD1; J gene: TRBJ1-6; clone size: -; V gene: TRBV20-1; CDR3 protein: CSARDPTGGVGSPLHF; CDR3 DNA: TGCAGTGCTAGGGATCCGACAGGGGGCGTAGGATCACCCCTCCACTTT
CDR3 length: 13; D gene: -; J gene: TRBJ2-7; clone size: -; V gene: TRBV7-2; CDR3 protein: CASSFPGSGELYF; CDR3 DNA: TGTGCCAGCAGCTTTCCGGGGTCCGGGGAGCTGTACTTC
CDR3 length: 15; D gene: -; J gene: TRBJ2-7; clone size: -; V gene: TRBV10-3; CDR3 protein: CAISGGDINSYEQYF; CDR3 DNA: TGTGCCATCAGTGGGGGGGATATAAACTCCTACGAGCAGTACTTC
CDR3 length: 15; D gene: -; J gene: TRBJ2-7; clone size: many; V gene: TRBV11-1; CDR3 protein: CASSLAAGTPYEQYF; CDR3 DNA: TGTGCCAGCAGCTTAGCGGCCGGGACACCTTACGAGCAGTACTTC
CDR3 length: 14; D gene: -; J gene: TRBJ1-1; clone size: many; V gene: TRBV6-5; CDR3 protein: CASSRTTLNTEAFF; CDR3 DNA: TGTGCCAGCAGCCGGACCACCTTGAACACTGAAGCTTTCTTT
CDR3 length: 12; D gene: -; J gene: TRBJ1-1; clone size: -; V gene: TRBV7-7; CDR3 protein: CASSPDGSEAFF; CDR3 DNA: TGTGCCAGCAGCCCAGACGGGAGCGAAGCTTTCTTT
CDR3 length: 15; D gene: TRBD2; J gene: TRBJ2-2; clone size: many; V gene: TRBV7-8; CDR3 protein: CASSSSGGWTGELFF; CDR3 DNA: TGTGCCAGCAGCTCTAGCGGGGGGTGGACCGGGGAGCTGTTTTTT
CDR3 length: 11; D gene: -; J gene: TRBJ2-7; clone size: -; V gene: TRBV24-1; CDR3 protein: CATREGYEQYF; CDR3 DNA: TGTGCCACTAGGGAAGGCTACGAGCAGTACTTC
CDR3 length: 13; D gene: -; J gene: TRBJ1-5; clone size: many; V gene: TRBV7-9; CDR3 protein: CASSLQGDQPQHF; CDR3 DNA: TGTGCCAGCAGTCTTCAGGGCGATCAGCCCCAGCATTTT
CDR3 length: 11; D gene: -; J gene: TRBJ1-6; clone size: many; V gene: TRBV6-1; CDR3 protein: CASSGYSPLHF; CDR3 DNA: TGTGCCAGCAGTGGGTATTCACCCCTCCACTTT
CDR3 length: 11; D gene: -; J gene: TRBJ2-1; clone size: -; V gene: TRBV2; CDR3 protein: CASITDNEQFF; CDR3 DNA: TGTGCCAGCATAACCGACAATGAGCAGTTCTTC
CDR3 length: 14; D gene: TRBD2; J gene: TRBJ2-7; clone size: -; V gene: TRBV10-3; CDR3 protein: CAISEGRAAIEQYF; CDR3 DNA: TGTGCCATCAGTGAAGGGAGGGCGGCTATCGAGCAGTACTTC
CDR3 length: 14; D gene: -; J gene: TRBJ1-1; clone size: -; V gene: TRBV19; CDR3 protein: CASSKDTLNTEAFF; CDR3 DNA: TGTGCCAGTAGTAAGGACACTTTGAACACTGAAGCTTTCTTT
CDR3 length: 16; D gene: -; J gene: TRBJ2-3; clone size: many; V gene: TRBV7-2; CDR3 protein: CASSTRSPRSTDTQYF; CDR3 DNA: TGTGCCAGCAGCACCCGTAGCCCGCGCAGCACAGATACGCAGTATTTT
CDR3 length: 11; D gene: -; J gene: TRBJ2-2; clone size: -; V gene: TRBV7-6; CDR3 protein: CASSLWPKVFF; CDR3 DNA: TGTGCCAGCAGCCTTTGGCCGAAGGTGTTTTTT
CDR3 length: 14; D gene: -; J gene: TRBJ2-5; clone size: -; V gene: TRBV7-6; CDR3 protein: CASSLGEWVETQYF; CDR3 DNA: TGTGCCAGCAGCTTAGGGGAGTGGGTAGAGACCCAGTACTTC
CDR3 length: 14; D gene: TRBD1; J gene: TRBJ2-7; clone size: -; V gene: TRBV5-1; CDR3 protein: CASSLGGTGHEQYF; CDR3 DNA: TGCGCCAGCAGCTTAGGAGGGACAGGGCATGAGCAGTACTTC
CDR3 length: 14; D gene: -; J gene: TRBJ2-5; clone size: many; V gene: TRBV5-8; CDR3 protein: CASSSRTVQETQYF; CDR3 DNA: TGTGCCAGCAGCTCGCGGACAGTCCAAGAGACCCAGTACTTC
CDR3 length: 14; D gene: TRBD1; J gene: TRBJ1-2; clone size: few; V gene: TRBV3-1; CDR3 protein: CASRPTGMGRGYTF; CDR3 DNA: TGTGCCAGCAGGCCGACAGGGATGGGACGAGGCTACACCTTC
CDR3 length: 13; D gene: TRBD1; J gene: TRBJ2-5; clone size: -; V gene: TRBV7-2; CDR3 protein: CASSRGQAQTQYF; CDR3 DNA: TGTGCCAGCAGCCGAGGACAGGCGCAGACCCAGTACTTC
CDR3 length: 11; D gene: -; J gene: TRBJ1-6; clone size: -; V gene: TRBV5-5; CDR3 protein: CASSQGSPLHF; CDR3 DNA: TGCGCCAGCAGCCAAGGTTCACCCCTCCACTTT
CDR3 length: 13; D gene: -; J gene: TRBJ1-1; clone size: many; V gene: TRBV19; CDR3 protein: CASSLHRNTEAFF; CDR3 DNA: TGTGCCAGTAGTCTTCACCGGAACACTGAAGCTTTCTTT
CDR3 length: 14; D gene: -; J gene: TRBJ2-7; clone size: -; V gene: TRBV20-1; CDR3 protein: CSASLGRARDEQYF; CDR3 DNA: TGCAGTGCTAGTCTCGGCAGGGCCAGGGACGAGCAGTACTTC
CDR3 length: 17; D gene: -; J gene: TRBJ1-1; clone size: -; V gene: TRBV10-3; CDR3 protein: CAISDPIKQGLDTEAFF; CDR3 DNA: TGTGCCATCAGTGATCCAATAAAACAGGGTCTGGACACTGAAGCTTTCTTT
CDR3 length: 13; D gene: -; J gene: TRBJ1-6; clone size: many; V gene: TRBV4-3; CDR3 protein: CASSQAEQGPLHF; CDR3 DNA: TGCGCCAGCAGCCAAGCCGAACAGGGACCTCTCCACTTT
CDR3 length: 15; D gene: TRBD1; J gene: TRBJ2-7; clone size: -; V gene: TRBV10-1; CDR3 protein: CASSESPRQGYEQYF; CDR3 DNA: TGCGCCAGCAGTGAGTCTCCGAGACAGGGCTACGAGCAGTACTTC
CDR3 length: 15; D gene: TRBD1; J gene: TRBJ1-5; clone size: -; V gene: TRBV2; CDR3 protein: CASSTGQGTGQPQHF; CDR3 DNA: TGTGCCAGCAGTACAGGACAGGGGACGGGTCAGCCCCAGCATTTT
CDR3 length: 15; D gene: -; J gene: TRBJ1-6; clone size: -; V gene: TRBV10-1; CDR3 protein: CASSVGSSRNSPLHF; CDR3 DNA: TGCGCCAGCAGTGTTGGATCCAGTCGAAATTCACCCCTCCACTTT
CDR3 length: 13; D gene: -; J gene: TRBJ2-1; clone size: -; V gene: TRBV11-2; CDR3 protein: CASRSGGHNEQFF; CDR3 DNA: TGTGCCAGCAGATCCGGGGGTCACAATGAGCAGTTCTTC
CDR3 length: 14; D gene: -; J gene: TRBJ1-2; clone size: many; V gene: TRBV6-1; CDR3 protein: CASREGLSNYGYTF; CDR3 DNA: TGTGCCAGCAGGGAGGGGCTGTCTAACTATGGCTACACCTTC
CDR3 length: 13; D gene: -; J gene: TRBJ2-3; clone size: -; V gene: TRBV7-2; CDR3 protein: CASSQDPTDTQYF; CDR3 DNA: TGCGCCAGCAGCCAAGATCCCACAGATACGCAGTATTTT
CDR3 length: 16; D gene: -; J gene: TRBJ2-2; clone size: -; V gene: TRBV5-5; CDR3 protein: CASSLTGTANTGELFF; CDR3 DNA: TGTGCCAGCAGCTTGACCGGGACGGCGAACACCGGGGAGCTGTTTTTT